This T cell receptor (beta chain) was captured by sequencing in a study of T cells expressing NK-cell markers. Germline values: CDR1 SGHTA, CDR2 FQGNSA. The CDR3 extends over 15 amino acids. TCRdb reprocessed the 5' RACE reads; each CDR3 protein has one entry and no DNA is given. The sample yields hundreds of thousands of distinct CDR3 sequences, of which the top ten take up approximately 3.6%. J is TRBJ2-1 and V is TRBV7-2; TCRdb picks TRBD1, but there is no DNA to check that call. The sequence was collected from a young man in good health. Sequencing was carried out using blood T cells: a sorted CD56 or NKG2C T cell subset, CD4+ or CD8+ T cells, or bulk PBMC T cells (not recorded which). The CDR3 sequence is CASSLGQGAQNEQFF.